These 26 T cell receptor beta chains share one sample of origin, sequenced in a study of blood T cell repertoires in COVID-19. Clones were sequenced by immunoSEQ multiplex PCR, and TCRdb holds only the in-frame ones, with some missing. Seen here are 50,000 to 80,000 clones, approximately 86% observed once, and the top ten hold 6.9%. The sequenced sample was peripheral blood. The receptors come from a man aged 50 to 59 with active COVID-19.

J is TRBJ2-3 and V is TRBV10-3; D is perhaps TRBD2 (6 bases). The length of the CDR3 is 14 residues. CDR1 ENHRY and CDR2 SYGVKD come from the germline V gene. The V end lost 6 bases, the J end lost 2 bases, and 12 bases lay between the germline ends. The CDR3 spells CAISRDFYTDTQYF. In nucleotides, the CDR3 is TGTGCCATCAGCAGGGACTTCTACACAGATACGCAGTATTTT.

This chain uses TRBV27 with TRBJ1-4; D might be TRBD1 (6 bases). The V end was cut by 5 bases, the J end by 0 bases, with 16 bases between. Germline V CDR1 and CDR2: MNHEY, SMNVEV (reference sequence). The length of the CDR3 is 17 residues. The CDR3 loop is CASSRIRGISTNEKLFF. CDR3 in DNA: TGTGCCAGCAGTCGGATAAGGGGGATCTCAACTAATGAAAAACTGTTTTTT. The whole variable domain, filled in from reference TRBV27 and TRBJ1-4, reads EAQVTQNPRYLITVTGKKLTVTCSQNMNHEYMSWYRQDPGLGLRQIYYSMNVEVTDKGDVPEGYKVSRKEKRNFPLILESPSPNQTSLYFCASSRIRGISTNEKLFFGSGTQLSVL.

The chain carries TRBV7-8 and TRBJ1-6; the D gene is possibly TRBD1 (5 bases). This CDR3 has 15 amino acids. Germline lookup yields CDR1 SGHVS and CDR2 FQNEAQ. The germline V and J ends were trimmed by 5 bases and 7 bases, with 15 bases remaining between them. Written as DNA, the CDR3 is TGTGCCAGCAGCACACAATCAGGGATAAATTCACCCCTCCACTTT. Residues: CASSTQSGINSPLHF. The full variable domain, completed using reference TRBV7-8 and TRBJ1-6, is GAGVSQSPRYKVAKRGQDVALRCDPISGHVSLFWYQQALGQGPEFLTYFQNEAQLDKSGLPSDRFFAERPEGSVSTLKIQRTQQEDSAVYLCASSTQSGINSPLHFGNGTRLTVT.

The V call is TRBV6-5, the J call TRBJ2-1; 14 bases map to TRBD2. The CDR3 runs to 16 residues. The V and J ends lost 2 bases and 10 bases, in that order; junction bases with no gene match: 7. Germline CDR1 reads MNHEY; CDR2 reads SVGAGI. The CDR3 sequence is CASSYTTSGRGLEQFF. The CDR3 nucleotides read TGTGCCAGCAGTTACACGACTAGCGGGAGGGGTCTAGAGCAGTTCTTC.

The chain has TRBV6-6 and TRBJ1-5, with D hard to call. The V end lost 6 bases, the J end lost 5 bases, and 14 bases lay between the germline ends. The CDR3 has 14 amino acids. Germline-derived CDR1 and CDR2 are MNHNY and SVGAGI (reference sequence). The CDR3 region is CASRPSGGDQPQHF. CDR3 coding DNA: TGTGCCAGCAGGCCTTCGGGCGGGGATCAGCCCCAGCATTTT.

The V and J genes are TRBV19 and TRBJ1-5; 7 nucleotides line up with TRBD1. Germline V gene lookup returns CDR1 LNHDA and CDR2 SQIVND (reference sequence). The J segment lost 3 bases and the V segment lost 4 bases, leaving 3 bases of the junction unmatched. The CDR3 runs 14 residues. The CDR3 loop is CASSRQGFNQPQHF. The CDR3 region has the DNA TGTGCCAGTAGTAGACAGGGATTCAATCAGCCCCAGCATTTT.

On this clone: Other DNA sequences within the sample encode an identical CDR3. The chain is built from TRBV5-1 and TRBJ1-2; 7 positions match TRBD1. The CDR3 has 13 residues. Germline-derived CDR1 and CDR2 are SGHRS and YFSETQ. V lost 3 bases, J lost 2 bases, and 1 base stayed unmatched. This CDR3 reads CASSSTGNYGYTF. The CDR3 DNA reads as TGCGCCAGCAGCTCGACAGGGAACTATGGCTACACCTTC.

The rearrangement joins TRBV11-2 to TRBJ2-4, with TRBD2 identical over 8 bases. V dropped 6 bases and J dropped 0; count of bases not matched to a gene: 16. Germline V CDR1 and CDR2: SGHAT, FQNNGV. The CDR3 contains 19 residues. The CDR3 here is CASSFSGLANTIAKNIQYF. CDR3 in DNA: TGTGCCAGCAGTTTCAGTGGACTAGCAAACACTATAGCCAAAAACATTCAGTACTTC.

The chain couples TRBV7-8 to TRBJ1-2; the match to TRBD1 covers 8 bases. This CDR3 region has 14 residues. Germline CDR1 and CDR2: SGHVS and FQNEAQ. V trimming: 4 bases; J trimming: 3 bases; junction bases outside the gene matches: 4. The CDR3 region is CASSSGGLDYGYTF. CDR3 nucleotide sequence: TGTGCCAGCAGCTCAGGGGGCTTGGACTATGGCTACACCTTC.

The chain recombines TRBV18 with TRBJ1-6, with 8 bases fitting TRBD1. V trimming: 3 bases; J trimming: 7 bases; junction bases outside the gene matches: 8. The CDR3 consists of 16 residues. Germline CDR1 KGHSH, CDR2 LQKENI. The CDR3 is CASSPGTGVSNSPLHF. The CDR3 DNA follows: TGTGCCAGCTCACCGGGGACAGGCGTATCGAATTCACCCCTCCACTTT.

This clone has just a few counts. This sample also contains other DNA sequences that code for the same CDR3. The V and J genes are TRBV5-5 and TRBJ2-5; D might be TRBD2 (5 bases). V dropped 4 bases and J dropped 5 bases, with 9 bases sitting between them. Germline V CDR1 and CDR2: SGHKS, YYEKEE (reference sequence). There are 12 residues in the CDR3. CDR3 sequence (DNA): TGTGCCAGCAGCCGGGGATGGGAGACCCAGTACTTC. Protein: CASSRGWETQYF.

A single count supports this clone. This chain links TRBV2 with TRBJ2-3; TRBD2 matches at 7 bases. CDR1 is SNHLY and CDR2 is FYNNEI in the germline V gene. V gave up 11 bases and J gave up 0 bases; unmatched junction bases: 8. CDR3 length: 14 amino acids. The CDR3: CAGWGGTSTDTQYF. CDR3 sequence (DNA): TGTGCCGGCTGGGGGGGGACTAGCACAGATACGCAGTATTTT.

With respect to this clone: One end of the junction does not line up with germline, which may come from a read error. The same CDR3 arises from other DNA sequences in this sample as well. The chain employs TRBV20-1 and TRBJ2-5; 7 bases fit TRBD2. The CDR3 runs 13 residues. In germline, CDR1 is DFQATT, CDR2 SNEGSKA (reference sequence). This CDR3 is CSASPGGRETQYF. DNA for the CDR3: TGCAGCGCTAGTCCCGGGGGGAGGGAGACCCAGTACTTC.

The chain recombines TRBV7-9 with TRBJ2-1, with 9 bases lining up with TRBD1. CDR3 length: 14 residues. V lost 8 bases, J lost 3 bases, and 5 bases stayed unmatched. Germline V gives CDR1 SEHNR, CDR2 FQNEAQ (reference sequence). For the CDR3, the DNA is TGTGCCAGCCACCACAGGGGGCTCTACAATGAGCAGTTCTTC. This encodes CASHHRGLYNEQFF.

This sequence joins TRBV19 and TRBJ2-7, with D tentatively TRBD1 (6 bases). The CDR3 covers 14 residues. Germline values: CDR1 LNHDA, CDR2 SQIVND (reference sequence). Trimming left V 5 bases short and J 2 bases short, with 13 bases between. In DNA form, the CDR3 reads TGTGCCAGTAGTGTGGGACACGGAACCTACGAGCAGTACTTC. Its protein product is CASSVGHGTYEQYF.

The chain employs TRBV19 and TRBJ1-4; 9 bases are shared with TRBD1. Germline V lookup: CDR1 LNHDA, CDR2 SQIVND (reference sequence). The V segment lost 5 bases and the J segment 8 bases; nucleotides outside the gene matches: 3. The CDR3 has 13 residues. CDR3 sequence reads: CASSRDRDEKLFF. CDR3 bases: TGTGCCAGTAGTCGGGACAGGGACGAAAAACTGTTTTTT. The full variable domain, rest sourced from reference TRBV19 and TRBJ1-4, is DGGITQSPKYLFRKEGQNVTLSCEQNLNHDAMYWYRQDPGQGLRLIYYSQIVNDFQKGDIAEGYSVSREKKESFPLTVTSAQKNPTAFYLCASSRDRDEKLFFGSGTQLSVL.

The chain combines TRBV9 with TRBJ2-3, with 8 bases matching TRBD2. The V segment lost 4 bases and the J segment 5 bases; nucleotides outside the gene matches: 9. This CDR3 region has 15 residues. Germline CDR1 and CDR2: SGDLS and YYNGEE. CDR3 loop: CASSSGAGGKDTQYF. CDR3 nucleotide sequence: TGTGCCAGCAGCTCTGGGGCGGGAGGAAAAGATACGCAGTATTTT.

As concerns this clone: The sample holds other DNA sequences that translate to the same CDR3. The chain combines TRBV7-9 with TRBJ1-1, with D possibly matching TRBD1 (6 bases). CDR1 is SEHNR, CDR2 FQNEAQ, per germline (reference sequence). V dropped 1 base and J dropped 4 bases, with 10 bases sitting between them. The CDR3 consists of 14 residues. The CDR3 sequence is CASSLGQGSTEAFF. The DNA of the CDR3 is TGTGCCAGCAGCTTAGGGCAGGGGAGCACTGAAGCTTTCTTT.

This sequence joins TRBV18 and TRBJ2-7; D not certain. The V gene's germline CDR1 is KGHSH and CDR2 LQKENI. The V gene lost 3 bases and the J gene lost 0 bases, with 3 bases spanning the gap. The CDR3 is made up of 12 amino acids. The DNA for the CDR3 is TGTGCCAGCTCACCCTCCTCCTACGAGCAGTACTTC. It translates to CASSPSSYEQYF.

This clone was seen only once. This chain joins TRBV30 and TRBJ1-2; TRBD1 matches at 9 bases. Trimming cost V 5 bases and J 4 bases; bases outside gene matches: 8. The CDR3 is made up of 14 amino acids. The germline gives CDR1 GTSNPN, CDR2 SVGIG (reference sequence). CDR3 nucleotides: TGTGCCTGGGCCGATGGGACAGGGCCCTATGGCTACACCTTC. Translation: CAWADGTGPYGYTF.

The V and J genes are TRBV5-1 and TRBJ2-1; TRBD2 is a possible D gene (5 bases). This CDR3 comprises 16 residues. The V end was cut by 4 bases, the J end by 0 bases, with 14 bases between. The germline gives CDR1 SGHRS, CDR2 YFSETQ. The CDR3 is CASSKETGNSYNEQFF. The CDR3 DNA sequence: TGCGCCAGCAGCAAGGAGACGGGGAACTCCTACAATGAGCAGTTCTTC.

The rearrangement uses TRBV4-2 and TRBJ1-2; D may be TRBD1 (5 bases). Germline lookup yields CDR1 LGHNA and CDR2 YNFKEQ. V lost 0 bases and J 4 bases, leaving 15 bases between the germline ends. This CDR3 has 16 amino acids. The CDR3 nucleotides read TGTGCCAGCAGCCAAGAAGGGGCCAGGGAAATCTATGGCTACACCTTC. Translation: CASSQEGAREIYGYTF.

The genes are TRBV4-2 and TRBJ2-3; D perhaps matches TRBD2 (6 bases). The length of the CDR3 is 15 residues. The V gene's germline CDR1 is LGHNA and CDR2 YNFKEQ. Trimming removed 0 bases at V and 0 bases at J, with 7 bases between. The CDR3 DNA follows: TGTGCCAGCAGCCAAGACGGGACTAGCACAGATACGCAGTATTTT. Amino acid sequence: CASSQDGTSTDTQYF.

This chain links TRBV19 with TRBJ1-5; D is perhaps TRBD1 (5 bases). The CDR3 length is 15 residues. V gave up 8 bases and J gave up 0 bases, with 14 bases separating them. Per the germline V gene, CDR1 is LNHDA and CDR2 is SQIVND (reference sequence). The CDR3 protein is CASRAGANSNQPQHF. The CDR3, as DNA: TGTGCCAGTCGCGCTGGGGCAAATAGCAATCAGCCCCAGCATTTT.

J is TRBJ2-7 and V is TRBV19, with a possible D match to TRBD2 (6 bases). The CDR3 spans 13 residues. Trimming took 5 bases from V and 6 from J, leaving 14 bases between them. The germline V gene encodes CDR1 LNHDA and CDR2 SQIVND (reference sequence). The CDR3 protein is CASSPRGSREQYV. CDR3 DNA sequence: TGTGCCAGTAGTCCCCGGGGGAGCCGCGAGCAGTACGTC.

This clone has only a few counts. The chain links TRBV5-4 to TRBJ2-7; possible D gene TRBD1, 5 bases. Trimming took 0 bases from V and 3 from J, leaving 7 bases between them. From germline, CDR1 is SGHNT and CDR2 YYREEE (reference sequence). The CDR3 runs 13 residues. The CDR3 bases are TGTGCCAGCAGCTTGGGCAGGGACTACGAGCAGTACTTC. Protein: CASSLGRDYEQYF.